This T cell receptor beta chain stems from a study of human T cells and chemical hapten exposure. Original data processing: The number of TCRs in each sample had a median of approximately 99,000 and spanned roughly 23,224 to 750,000. MiXCR, applied by TCRdb to the 5' RACE reads, yields one record per CDR3 protein. The V and J calls come from TCRdb's annotation, not from the publication. The top ten hold 2.8% of the sample, which has approximately 110,000 distinct CDR3 sequences, approximately 20% seen once. This clonotype has a handful of counts. It was from unfractionated whole blood that total RNA was extracted. The clonotype originates from a human donor in good health.

CDR3: CSASSRGRNYGYTF. CDR3 nucleotides: TGCAGTGCTAGCAGCAGGGGGCGGAACTATGGCTACACCTTC. This sequence joins TRBV20-1 and TRBJ1-2, with 8 bases lining up with TRBD1. The CDR3 extends over 14 amino acids. The junction had 5 bases not matched to a gene; V was cut back by 3 bases and J by 2 bases. Looked up from germline, CDR1 is DFQATT and CDR2 is SNEGSKA (reference sequence).